Listed here are 27 T cell receptor beta chains from one sample, sequenced in a study of cytomegalovirus exposure and HLA in healthy donors. PCR employed 60 Vbeta and 13 Jbeta primers. Here immunoSEQ multiplex PCR was the method, and the copy in TCRdb shows in-frame clones only, minus some. The table lists 200,000 to 250,000 clones, 77% of them singletons. The sequenced material came from PBMCs. The receptors shown here come from a woman aged 60-75 years in good health and CMV-seropositive.

The chain is built from TRBV11-2 and TRBJ2-5, with TRBD1 identical over 7 bases. The DNA matches TRBJ2-7 better at its end, which makes the J call doubtful. This CDR3 region has 15 residues. Germline assignment: CDR1 SGHAT and CDR2 FQNNGV. This CDR3 is CASSLERQGRYEQYF. The CDR3 nucleotides are TGTGCCAGCAGCTTAGAGAGACAGGGACGTTACGAGCAGTACTTC.

This sequence joins TRBV28 and TRBJ2-2; 7 bases line up with TRBD2. The CDR3 spans 15 residues. Germline CDR1 and CDR2: MDHEN and SYDVKM. J gave up 7 bases and V 1 base, and 6 bases lay outside the gene matches. CDR3 nucleotides: TGTGCCAGCAGTTTATCAGCTAGCGGAATCGGGGAGCTGTTTTTT. Its translation is CASSLSASGIGELFF.

The V and J genes are TRBV13 and TRBJ2-1, with TRBD2 matching over 8 bases. Germline CDR1 and CDR2: PRHDT and FYEKMQ (reference sequence). V dropped 5 bases and J dropped 7; count of bases not matched to a gene: 1. The CDR3 length is 12 residues. CDR3 residues: CASSAGGNEQFF. The CDR3 DNA reads as TGTGCCAGCAGCGCGGGGGGTAATGAGCAGTTCTTC.

The chain couples TRBV7-2 to TRBJ2-3; TRBD2 matches at 8 bases. The V gene's germline CDR1 is SGHTA and CDR2 FQGNSA. CDR3 size: 17 residues. J was trimmed by 6 bases and V by 5 bases; bases with no gene match: 16. Here the CDR3 DNA reads TGTGCCAGCAGCCCAGCAGGTGGCGGGGGGCGGAGGGATACGCAGTATTTT. Protein: CASSPAGGGGRRDTQYF.

The gene calls are TRBV7-9 and TRBJ1-4; D unclear. V was clipped by 5 bases and J by 11 bases, with 15 bases between them. The CDR3 totals 13 residues. Germline V gene sequence: CDR1 SEHNR, CDR2 FQNEAQ (reference sequence). The CDR3 DNA reads as TGTGCCAGCAGCGCAGAGGGCGGGAGGAAACTGTTTTTT. Residues: CASSAEGGRKLFF.

The chain employs TRBV28 and TRBJ2-2; TRBD1 might be the D (5 bases). This CDR3 spans 13 amino acids. Trimming pared 2 bases from V and 11 bases from J, leaving 12 bases between. In germline, CDR1 is MDHEN, CDR2 SYDVKM. The CDR3 DNA follows: TGTGCCAGCAGTTTACCCCAGGGCTCTGAGCTGTTTTTT. Its protein product is CASSLPQGSELFF.

The CDR3 sequence is CASSVAPGQTYGYTF. The CDR3 coding sequence is TGTGCCAGCAGCGTAGCCCCGGGACAAACCTATGGCTACACCTTC. The V call is TRBV9, the J call TRBJ1-2; a weak D match, TRBD1 (6 bases). V was cut by 0 bases and J by 4 bases, with 13 bases left in between. The CDR3 contains 15 residues. The germline V gene encodes CDR1 SGDLS and CDR2 YYNGEE.

V and J are TRBV19 and TRBJ1-3; perhaps TRBD1 as D (5 bases). Trimming pared 5 bases from V and 1 base from J, leaving 18 bases between. CDR1 is LNHDA, CDR2 SQIVND, per germline (reference sequence). This CDR3 is built from 17 residues. CDR3 loop: CASSARYQQVSGNTIYF. DNA of the CDR3: TGTGCCAGTAGTGCCCGTTATCAACAGGTTTCTGGAAACACCATATATTTT.

This rearrangement joins TRBV6-1 to TRBJ2-7, with D perhaps matching TRBD1 (5 bases). V dropped 6 bases and J dropped 4 bases, with 13 bases sitting between them. The CDR3 runs to 13 residues. Germline assignment: CDR1 MNHNS and CDR2 SASEGT. In nucleotides, the CDR3 is TGTGCCAGCAGGCTCAGACAGAATTACGAGCAGTACTTC. This encodes CASRLRQNYEQYF.

The J gene is TRBJ2-3, the V gene TRBV7-9; 15 bases are shared with TRBD2. Trimming removed 4 bases from V and 1 base from J; junction bases left unmatched: 6. The CDR3 has 18 residues. Germline V gives CDR1 SEHNR, CDR2 FQNEAQ (reference sequence). CDR3 nucleotides: TGTGCCAGCAGCTGGGGACTAGCGGGAGGTCTGGGCACAGATACGCAGTATTTT. The encoded protein is CASSWGLAGGLGTDTQYF. Combining the CDR3 with reference TRBV7-9 and TRBJ2-3 gives the whole variable domain DTGVSQNPRHKITKRGQNVTFRCDPISEHNRLYWYRQTLGQGPEFLTYFQNEAQLEKSRLLSDRFSAERPKGSFSTLEIQRTEQGDSAMYLCASSWGLAGGLGTDTQYFGPGTRLTVL.

CDR3 nucleotides: TGTGCCTGGTTGGCAGGGGCGAATGAAAAACTGTTTTTT. This sequence encodes CAWLAGANEKLFF. The rearrangement joins TRBV30 to TRBJ1-4, with D possibly matching TRBD1 (6 bases). CDR1 GTSNPN and CDR2 SVGIG come from the germline V gene (reference sequence). The CDR3 is 13 residues long. Trimming took 5 bases from V and 5 from J, leaving 12 bases between them.

A word on this clone: One end of the junction is discordant with germline, which a read error may explain. This CDR3 is also generated by other DNA sequences in the sample. The chain recombines TRBV2 with TRBJ1-2; no firm D call. Germline V lookup: CDR1 SNHLY, CDR2 FYNNEI. This CDR3 has 13 residues. CDR3 amino acids: CASSERLPYGYTF. The CDR3 nucleotides read TGTGCCAGCAGTGAACGGTTGCCCTATGGTTACACCTTC.

The rearrangement uses TRBV20-1 and TRBJ2-5; maybe TRBD1 (5 bases). Germline values: CDR1 DFQATT, CDR2 SNEGSKA (reference sequence). The V gene lost 3 bases and the J gene lost 7 bases, with 6 bases spanning the gap. This CDR3 is built from 10 residues. This CDR3 is CSASQGTQYF. CDR3 bases: TGCAGTGCTAGTCAGGGGACCCAGTACTTC.

The rearrangement uses TRBV19 and TRBJ1-4; D might be TRBD1 (5 bases). V shed 3 bases and J shed 5 bases, with 16 bases lying between them. The germline gives CDR1 LNHDA, CDR2 SQIVND (reference sequence). The CDR3 has 16 amino acids. DNA of the CDR3: TGTGCCAGTAGTATCCCTACAGGTCCAGAGAATGAAAAACTGTTTTTT. Translation gives CASSIPTGPENEKLFF.

The chain is built from TRBV9 and TRBJ2-6; D unresolved. This CDR3 region has 15 residues. Germline CDR1 and CDR2: SGDLS and YYNGEE. Trimming took 4 bases from V and 0 from J, leaving 8 bases between them. The CDR3 coding sequence is TGTGCCAGCAGCCTTATCAGCTCTGGGGCCAACGTCCTGACTTTC. Its protein is CASSLISSGANVLTF.

This clone was seen only once. Different DNA sequences within this sample yield the same CDR3. This rearrangement joins TRBV5-1 to TRBJ2-3; D might be TRBD2 (5 bases). Germline V CDR1 and CDR2: SGHRS, YFSETQ. The CDR3 length is 14 residues. Trimming stripped 0 bases from V and 0 bases from J, with 5 bases between. CDR3 sequence (DNA): TGCGCCAGCAGCTTGGGGAGGAGCACAGATACGCAGTATTTT. Translated: CASSLGRSTDTQYF.

The rearrangement uses TRBV19 and TRBJ1-1, with D possibly being TRBD1 (6 bases). This CDR3 is built from 13 residues. CDR1 LNHDA and CDR2 SQIVND come from the germline V gene (reference sequence). Trimming pared 5 bases from V and 1 base from J, leaving 8 bases between. The CDR3 DNA reads TGTGCCAGTAGTTACAGGGAGAACACTGAAGCTTTCTTT. This encodes CASSYRENTEAFF.

The chain carries TRBV29-1 and TRBJ2-2, with a possible D match to TRBD1 (5 bases). Germline CDR1 SQVTM, CDR2 ANQGSEA. V was cut by 2 bases and J by 6 bases, with 16 bases left in between. The CDR3 has 15 amino acids. This CDR3 reads CSVELWQGGAGELFF. In DNA form, the CDR3 reads TGCAGCGTTGAATTGTGGCAGGGCGGTGCCGGGGAGCTGTTTTTT.

The gene calls are TRBV4-3 and TRBJ2-7; 9 bases align to TRBD1. The germline gives CDR1 LGHNA, CDR2 YSLEER. V gave up 6 bases and J gave up 2 bases; unmatched junction bases: 14. CDR3 length: 17 residues. The DNA for the CDR3 is TGCGCCAGCAGTCACGATGCAACCGGGACAGGGCCCTACGAGCAGTACTTC. It translates to CASSHDATGTGPYEQYF.

This chain uses TRBV21-1 with TRBJ2-3; the table's D call TRBD1 went unverified against the DNA. TRBV21-1 is a known pseudogene. This CDR3 has 15 residues. Here the CDR3 reads CASSEPFPGADTQYF. The CDR3 DNA sequence: TGTGCCAGCAGCGAACCATTCCCAGGGGCAGATACGCAGTATTTT.

The table lists this clone with a count of one. The chain links TRBV5-1 to TRBJ2-5, with 7 bases lining up with TRBD1. There are 14 residues in the CDR3. V lost 0 bases, J lost 7 bases, and 6 bases stayed unmatched. Germline lookup yields CDR1 SGHRS and CDR2 YFSETQ. CDR3 sequence: CASSLEGQSLTQYF. CDR3 DNA sequence: TGCGCCAGCAGCTTGGAGGGACAGAGTCTGACCCAGTACTTC. Full variable domain (missing parts from reference TRBV5-1 and TRBJ2-5): KAGVTQTPRYLIKTRGQQVTLSCSPISGHRSVSWYQQTPGQGLQFLFEYFSETQRNKGNFPGRFSGRQFSNSRSEMNVSTLELGDSALYLCASSLEGQSLTQYFGPGTRLLVL.

J is TRBJ2-7 and V is TRBV29-1, with 13 bases lining up with TRBD2. This CDR3 region has 17 residues. Per germline, CDR1 SQVTM and CDR2 ANQGSEA. Losses at the gene ends were 1 base for V and 0 bases for J; bases not matched to a gene: 6. CDR3 residues: CSVEGRGLAGTSYEQYF. The CDR3 nucleotides are TGCAGCGTTGAAGGGCGGGGACTAGCGGGGACCTCCTACGAGCAGTACTTC.

The rearrangement uses TRBV9 and TRBJ1-4; tentatively, D is TRBD1 (6 bases). V dropped 3 bases and J dropped 5 bases, with 11 bases sitting between them. CDR3 length: 14 residues. The germline gives CDR1 SGDLS, CDR2 YYNGEE. The CDR3 reads CASSERDRNEKLFF. As DNA, the CDR3 is TGTGCCAGCAGCGAGAGAGACAGGAATGAAAAACTGTTTTTT.

The chain is built from TRBV29-1 and TRBJ2-3; D perhaps matches TRBD2 (5 bases). This CDR3 is 13 amino acids long. Germline values: CDR1 SQVTM, CDR2 ANQGSEA. V dropped 3 bases and J dropped 3 bases, with 10 bases sitting between them. The CDR3 here is CSVEYPGTDTQYF. The CDR3 region has the DNA TGCAGCGTTGAGTACCCGGGGACAGATACGCAGTATTTT.

The chain recombines TRBV5-1 with TRBJ2-4; no clear D. Germline V CDR1 and CDR2: SGHRS, YFSETQ. The CDR3 extends over 12 amino acids. Trimming took off 4 bases at V and 6 bases at J, with 8 bases between the two ends. CDR3 in amino acids: CASSQDGNIQYF. The CDR3 nucleotides are TGCGCCAGCAGCCAGGATGGAAACATTCAGTACTTC.

This chain joins TRBV7-9 and TRBJ1-2; D is possibly TRBD1 (5 bases). Germline V gene sequence: CDR1 SEHNR, CDR2 FQNEAQ (reference sequence). V lost 2 bases and J lost 3, with 10 bases in between. This CDR3 is 14 amino acids long. This chain's CDR3 is CASSLFRGDYGYTF. The CDR3 DNA is TGTGCCAGCAGCTTATTCCGGGGGGACTATGGCTACACCTTC.

V gene TRBV28 combines with J gene TRBJ1-6; TRBD1 agrees at 9 bases. V was clipped by 7 bases and J by 10 bases; unmatched bases: 8. The CDR3 runs 14 residues. CDR1 and CDR2 (germline): MDHEN, SYDVKM. The chain's CDR3 is CASTTGQGRSPLHF. The CDR3 DNA is TGTGCCAGCACCACCGGACAGGGGCGATCACCCCTCCACTTT.